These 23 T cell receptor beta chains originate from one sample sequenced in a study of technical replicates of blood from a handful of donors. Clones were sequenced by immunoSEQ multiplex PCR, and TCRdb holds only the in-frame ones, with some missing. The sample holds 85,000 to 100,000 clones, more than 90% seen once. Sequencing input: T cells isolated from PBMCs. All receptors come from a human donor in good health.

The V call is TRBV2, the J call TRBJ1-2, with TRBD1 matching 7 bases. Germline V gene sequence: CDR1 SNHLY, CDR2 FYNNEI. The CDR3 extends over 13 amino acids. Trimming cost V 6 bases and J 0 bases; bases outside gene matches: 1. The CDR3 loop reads CASSGTANYGYTF. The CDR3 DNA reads TGTGCCAGCAGCGGGACAGCTAACTATGGCTACACCTTC.

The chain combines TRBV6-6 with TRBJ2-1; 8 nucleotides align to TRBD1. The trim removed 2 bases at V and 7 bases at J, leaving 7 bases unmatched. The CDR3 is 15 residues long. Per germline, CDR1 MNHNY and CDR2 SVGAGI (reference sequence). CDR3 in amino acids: CASSYGQGARNEQFF. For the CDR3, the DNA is TGTGCCAGCAGTTACGGCCAGGGGGCAAGGAATGAGCAGTTCTTC.

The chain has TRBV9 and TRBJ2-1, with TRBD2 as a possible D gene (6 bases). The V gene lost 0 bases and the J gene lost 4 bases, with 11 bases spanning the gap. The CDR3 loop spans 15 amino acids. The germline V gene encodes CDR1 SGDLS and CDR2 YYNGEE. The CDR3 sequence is CASSVGNSGYNEQFF. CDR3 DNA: TGTGCCAGCAGCGTAGGTAATAGCGGTTACAATGAGCAGTTCTTC. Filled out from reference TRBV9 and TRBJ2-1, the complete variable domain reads DSGVTQTPKHLITATGQRVTLRCSPRSGDLSVYWYQQSLDQGLQFLIQYYNGEERAKGNILERFSAQQFPDLHSELNLSSLELGDSALYFCASSVGNSGYNEQFFGPGTRLTVL.

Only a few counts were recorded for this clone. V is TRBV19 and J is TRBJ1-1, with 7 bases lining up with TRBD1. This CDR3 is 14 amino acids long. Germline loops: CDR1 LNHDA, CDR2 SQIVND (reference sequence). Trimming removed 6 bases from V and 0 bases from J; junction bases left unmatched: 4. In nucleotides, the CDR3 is TGTGCCAGTAGAAGGACAGGAATGAACACTGAAGCTTTCTTT. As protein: CASRRTGMNTEAFF.

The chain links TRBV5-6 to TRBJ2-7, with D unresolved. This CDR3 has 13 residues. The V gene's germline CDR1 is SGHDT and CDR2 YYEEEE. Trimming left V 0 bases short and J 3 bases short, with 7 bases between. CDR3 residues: CASSLGASYEQYF. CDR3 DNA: TGTGCCAGCAGCTTGGGGGCCAGCTACGAGCAGTACTTC.

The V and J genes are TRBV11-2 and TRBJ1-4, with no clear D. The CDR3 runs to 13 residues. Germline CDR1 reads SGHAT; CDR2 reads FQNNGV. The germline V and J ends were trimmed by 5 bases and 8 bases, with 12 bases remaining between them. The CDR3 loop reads CASSPGRFEKLFF. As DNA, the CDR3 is TGTGCCAGCAGCCCCGGGAGGTTCGAAAAACTGTTTTTT.

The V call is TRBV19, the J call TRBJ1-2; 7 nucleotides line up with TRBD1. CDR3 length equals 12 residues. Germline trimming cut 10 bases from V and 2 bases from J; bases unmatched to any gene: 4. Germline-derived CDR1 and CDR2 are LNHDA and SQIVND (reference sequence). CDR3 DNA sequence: TGTGCCACTGCGGGACAGAACTATGGCTACACCTTC. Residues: CATAGQNYGYTF.

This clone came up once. The CDR3 DNA reads TGTGCCAGCTCACGCGAAGGACTAGCGGGCTACGAGCAGTACTTC. It is translated as CASSREGLAGYEQYF. The rearrangement links TRBV18 to TRBJ2-7, with 11 bases lining up with TRBD2. The CDR3 is 15 residues long. CDR1 and CDR2 from the germline V gene are KGHSH and LQKENI. The J segment lost 3 bases and the V segment lost 4 bases, leaving 5 bases of the junction unmatched.

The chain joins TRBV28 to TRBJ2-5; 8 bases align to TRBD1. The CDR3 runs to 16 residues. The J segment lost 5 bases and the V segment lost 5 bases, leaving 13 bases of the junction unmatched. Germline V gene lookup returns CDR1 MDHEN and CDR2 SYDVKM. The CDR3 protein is CASSPSTGAFWETQYF. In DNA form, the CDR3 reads TGTGCCAGCAGTCCATCGACAGGGGCCTTCTGGGAGACCCAGTACTTC.

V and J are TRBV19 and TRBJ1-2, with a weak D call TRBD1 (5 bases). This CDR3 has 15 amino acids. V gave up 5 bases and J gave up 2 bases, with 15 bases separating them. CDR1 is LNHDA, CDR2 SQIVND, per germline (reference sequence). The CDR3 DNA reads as TGTGCCAGTAGTTGGTCAGGGTACGAAAACTATGGCTACACCTTC. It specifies CASSWSGYENYGYTF.

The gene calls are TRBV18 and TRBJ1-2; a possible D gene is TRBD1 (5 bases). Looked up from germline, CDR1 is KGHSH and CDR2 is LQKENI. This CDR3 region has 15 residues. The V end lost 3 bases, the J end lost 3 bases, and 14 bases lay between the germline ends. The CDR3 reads CASSPFETEDYGYTF. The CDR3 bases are TGTGCCAGCTCACCCTTCGAGACAGAAGACTATGGCTACACCTTC.

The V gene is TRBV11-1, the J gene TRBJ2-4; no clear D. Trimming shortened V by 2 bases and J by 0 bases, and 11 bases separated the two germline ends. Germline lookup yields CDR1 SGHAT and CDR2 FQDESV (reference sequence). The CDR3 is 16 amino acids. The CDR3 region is CASSLSSAIAKNIQYF. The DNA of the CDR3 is TGTGCCAGCAGCTTATCCAGCGCGATAGCCAAAAACATTCAGTACTTC.

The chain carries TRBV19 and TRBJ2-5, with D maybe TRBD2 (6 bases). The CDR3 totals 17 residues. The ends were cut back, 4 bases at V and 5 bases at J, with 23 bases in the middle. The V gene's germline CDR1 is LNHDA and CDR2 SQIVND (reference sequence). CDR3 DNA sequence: TGTGCCAGTAGTAGGAGGGGATCCGGGACTCCGGCGGAGACCCAGTACTTC. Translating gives CASSRRGSGTPAETQYF. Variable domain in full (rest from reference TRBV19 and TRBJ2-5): DGGITQSPKYLFRKEGQNVTLSCEQNLNHDAMYWYRQDPGQGLRLIYYSQIVNDFQKGDIAEGYSVSREKKESFPLTVTSAQKNPTAFYLCASSRRGSGTPAETQYFGPGTRLLVL.

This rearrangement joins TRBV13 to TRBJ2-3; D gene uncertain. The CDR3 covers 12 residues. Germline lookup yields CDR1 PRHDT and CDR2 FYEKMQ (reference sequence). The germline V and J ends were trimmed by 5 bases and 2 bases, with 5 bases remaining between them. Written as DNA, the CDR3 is TGTGCCAGCAGCCTATACACAGATACGCAGTATTTT. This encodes CASSLYTDTQYF.

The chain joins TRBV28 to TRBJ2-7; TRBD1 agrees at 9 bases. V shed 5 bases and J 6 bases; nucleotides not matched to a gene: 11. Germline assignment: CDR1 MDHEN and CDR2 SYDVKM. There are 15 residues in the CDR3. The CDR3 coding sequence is TGTGCCAGCAGTCTTTTAGGGACAGGGAGGCTCGAGCAGTACTTC. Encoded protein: CASSLLGTGRLEQYF.

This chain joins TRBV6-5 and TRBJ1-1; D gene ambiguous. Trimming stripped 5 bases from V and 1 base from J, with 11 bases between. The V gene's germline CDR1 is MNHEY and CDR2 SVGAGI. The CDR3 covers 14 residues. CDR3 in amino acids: CASSLGGGNTEAFF. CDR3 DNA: TGTGCCAGCAGTCTCGGCGGTGGGAACACTGAAGCTTTCTTT.

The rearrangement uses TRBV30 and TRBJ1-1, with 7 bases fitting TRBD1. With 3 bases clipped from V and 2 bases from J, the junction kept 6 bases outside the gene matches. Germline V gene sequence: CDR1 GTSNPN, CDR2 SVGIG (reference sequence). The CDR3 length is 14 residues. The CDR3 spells CAWRTRQGNTEAFF. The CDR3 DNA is TGTGCCTGGAGAACCCGACAGGGAAACACTGAAGCTTTCTTT.

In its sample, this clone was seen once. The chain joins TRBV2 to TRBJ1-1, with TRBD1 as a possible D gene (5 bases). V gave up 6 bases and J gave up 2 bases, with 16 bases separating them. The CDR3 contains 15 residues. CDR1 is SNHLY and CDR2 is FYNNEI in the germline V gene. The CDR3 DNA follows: TGTGCCAGCAGGGAACAGGCAACCGTAAACACTGAAGCTTTCTTT. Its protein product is CASREQATVNTEAFF. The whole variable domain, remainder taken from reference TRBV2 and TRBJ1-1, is EPEVTQTPSHQVTQMGQEVILRCVPISNHLYFYWYRQILGQKVEFLVSFYNNEISEKSEIFDDQFSVERPDGSNFTLKIRSTKLEDSAMYFCASREQATVNTEAFFGQGTRLTVV.

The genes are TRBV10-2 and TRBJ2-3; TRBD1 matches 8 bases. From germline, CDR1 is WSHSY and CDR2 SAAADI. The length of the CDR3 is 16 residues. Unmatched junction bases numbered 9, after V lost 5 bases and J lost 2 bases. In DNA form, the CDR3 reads TGCGCCAGCAGTCTTCTCCAGGGGGCCCTCACAGATACGCAGTATTTT. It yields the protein CASSLLQGALTDTQYF.

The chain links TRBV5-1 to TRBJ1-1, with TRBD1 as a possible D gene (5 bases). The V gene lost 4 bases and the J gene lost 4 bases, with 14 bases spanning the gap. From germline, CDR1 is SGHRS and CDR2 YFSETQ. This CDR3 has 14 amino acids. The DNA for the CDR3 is TGCGCCAGCAGCCCCGGGGAGGGGAGCACTGAAGCTTTCTTT. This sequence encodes CASSPGEGSTEAFF.

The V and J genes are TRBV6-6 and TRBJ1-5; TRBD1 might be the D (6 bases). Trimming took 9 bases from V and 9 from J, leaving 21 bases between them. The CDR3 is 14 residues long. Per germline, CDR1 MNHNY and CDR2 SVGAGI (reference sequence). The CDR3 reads CARDVGRGSRPQHF. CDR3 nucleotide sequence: TGTGCCAGGGATGTAGGCAGGGGAAGTAGGCCCCAGCATTTT.

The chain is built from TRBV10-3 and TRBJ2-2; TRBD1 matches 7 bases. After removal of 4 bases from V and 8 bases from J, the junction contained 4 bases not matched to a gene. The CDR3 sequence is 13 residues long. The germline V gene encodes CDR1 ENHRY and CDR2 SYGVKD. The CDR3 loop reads CAISGDSEGELFF. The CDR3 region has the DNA TGTGCCATCAGTGGGGACAGTGAGGGGGAGCTGTTTTTT.

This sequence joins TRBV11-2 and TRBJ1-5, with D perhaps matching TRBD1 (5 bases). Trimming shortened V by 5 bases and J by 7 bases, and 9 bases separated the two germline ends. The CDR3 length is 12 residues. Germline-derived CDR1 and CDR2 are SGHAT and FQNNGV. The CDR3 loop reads CASSPGGQPQHF. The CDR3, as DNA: TGTGCCAGCAGCCCGGGGGGGCAGCCCCAGCATTTT.